A selection of T cell receptor beta chains follows, all from one sample in a study of cytomegalovirus exposure and HLA in healthy donors. Profiling relied on immunoSEQ multiplex PCR, and the TCRdb table lists in-frame clones only, not all of them. The repertoire includes 100,000 to 150,000 clones, roughly 83% of them detected once, and around 1.2% sits in the top ten. The source material was PBMCs. These receptors came from a girl aged 2-10 years in good health and CMV-seronegative. Both conserved end residues are part of each CDR3. The D gene is left open where the match is weak. A row's size may be missing; if present it is once, few, many or a size class.

J gene | V gene | D gene | clone size | CDR3 protein | CDR3 DNA
TRBJ1-1 | TRBV9 | NA | NA | CASSVGVTFGREQNTEAFF | TGTGCCAGCAGCGTAGGAGTAACATTTGGACGGGAGCAGAACACTGAAGCTTTCTTT
TRBJ2-1 | TRBV19 | TRBD1 | NA | CASTVTGGVEQFF | TGTGCCAGTACCGTGACAGGGGGCGTTGAGCAGTTCTTC
TRBJ1-2 | TRBV13 | NA | few | CASSLGTEIYGYTF | TGTGCCAGCAGCTTAGGGACAGAAATTTATGGCTACACCTTC
TRBJ1-2 | TRBV9 | NA | few | CASSRENYGYTF | TGTGCCAGCAGCCGTGAGAACTATGGCTACACCTTC
TRBJ1-5 | TRBV2 | NA | NA | CASSEALGFWGGNQPQHF | TGTGCCAGCAGTGAAGCGCTCGGTTTCTGGGGCGGCAATCAGCCCCAGCATTTT
TRBJ2-3 | TRBV13 | NA | NA | CASSIRNSETDTDTQYF | TGTGCCAGCAGCATTCGGAATTCGGAGACAGACACAGATACGCAGTATTTT
TRBJ2-3 | TRBV18 | NA | NA | CASSRTGDSSTDTQYF | TGTGCCAGCTCACGTACGGGGGATTCTAGCACAGATACGCAGTATTTT
TRBJ2-2 | TRBV6-1 | TRBD1 | NA | CASRTDRGPGELFF | TGTGCCAGCAGAACGGACAGGGGGCCCGGGGAGCTGTTTTTT
TRBJ1-1 | TRBV11-2 | NA | NA | CASSFYRPLRAF | TGTGCCAGCAGCTTTTATCGCCCCCTGCGAGCCTTT
TRBJ2-5 | TRBV19 | NA | NA | CASSPTLRGETQYF | TGTGCCAGTAGTCCCACTCTGCGGGGAGAGACCCAGTACTTC
TRBJ2-7 | TRBV27 | TRBD2 | NA | CASSFVAGDSYEQYF | TGTGCCAGCAGTTTTGTAGCGGGGGACTCCTACGAGCAGTACTTC
TRBJ2-7 | TRBV6-5 | NA | NA | CASKSGFDEQYF | TGTGCCAGCAAGTCCGGGTTCGACGAGCAGTACTTC
TRBJ2-5 | TRBV2 | TRBD2 | NA | CASSAGLAGETQYF | TGTGCCAGCAGTGCGGGACTAGCCGGGGAGACCCAGTACTTC
TRBJ2-5 | TRBV5-1 | TRBD1 | once | CASSLRQGSQETQYF | TGCGCCAGCAGCCTCCGACAGGGATCACAAGAGACCCAGTACTTC
TRBJ1-2 | TRBV10-1 | NA | NA | CASTRTDGLANYGYTF | TGCGCCAGCACACGAACGGACGGACTGGCCAACTATGGCTACACCTTC
TRBJ1-2 | TRBV15 | TRBD1 | NA | CATSRARTGGYGYTF | TGTGCCACCAGCAGAGCCCGGACAGGGGGGTATGGCTACACCTTC
TRBJ1-4 | TRBV7-9 | TRBD1 | NA | CASSITMTGEREKLFF | TGTGCCAGCAGCATAACGATGACAGGGGAGAGAGAAAAACTGTTTTTT
TRBJ2-1 | TRBV5-5 | TRBD2 | NA | CASSGGLAGADNEQFF | TGTGCCAGCAGCGGGGGACTAGCGGGAGCCGATAATGAGCAGTTCTTC
TRBJ1-2 | TRBV2 | TRBD1 | NA | CASTQTGVFYGYTF | TGTGCCAGCACTCAAACAGGGGTATTCTATGGCTACACCTTC
TRBJ2-1 | TRBV15 | TRBD2 | NA | CATSRGTSVSYNEQFF | TGTGCCACCAGCAGAGGGACTAGTGTCTCCTACAATGAGCAGTTCTTC
TRBJ2-5 | TRBV5-4 | TRBD2 | NA | CASSPGLARETQYF | TGTGCCAGCAGCCCGGGACTAGCGCGGGAGACCCAGTACTTC
TRBJ2-1 | TRBV6-5 | TRBD2 | NA | CASSYSIAGVYNEQFF | TGTGCCAGCAGTTACTCAATAGCGGGAGTCTACAATGAGCAGTTCTTC
TRBJ1-6 | TRBV4-2 | NA | NA | CASSQVGGGSSYNSPLHF | TGTGCCAGCAGCCAAGTGGGGGGAGGGAGCTCCTATAATTCACCCCTCCACTTT
TRBJ2-2 | TRBV28 | TRBD1 | NA | CASSSRDRAGELFF | TGTGCCAGCAGCTCTCGGGACAGGGCCGGGGAGCTGTTTTTT
TRBJ2-7 | TRBV25-1 | TRBD1 | NA | CASSEGGDRVSYEQYF | TGTGCCAGCAGTGAAGGAGGGGACAGGGTCTCCTACGAGCAGTACTTC
TRBJ2-7 | TRBV7-2 | NA | NA | CASSFSSSEQYF | TGTGCCAGCAGCTTTTCTAGTAGCGAGCAGTACTTC
TRBJ2-1 | TRBV9 | TRBD2 | once | CASSPTTTLAGDYNEQFF | TGTGCCAGCAGCCCGACGACGACTCTAGCGGGAGATTACAATGAGCAGTTCTTC
TRBJ1-2 | TRBV7-9 | TRBD1 | NA | CASSTGQGANGYTF | TGTGCCAGCAGCACAGGACAGGGGGCTAATGGCTACACCTTC
TRBJ2-7 | TRBV18 | NA | NA | CASSLQNEQYF | TGTGCCAGCTCACTCCAGAACGAGCAGTACTTC
TRBJ1-2 | TRBV6-5 | TRBD1 | few | CASSYHGQGIGYTF | TGTGCCAGCAGTTACCACGGACAGGGGATTGGCTACACCTTC
TRBJ2-2 | TRBV25-1 | NA | NA | CASSVSRGANTGELFF | TGTGCCAGCAGTGTTTCTCGGGGAGCGAACACCGGGGAGCTGTTTTTT
TRBJ2-7 | TRBV10-1 | NA | NA | CASRKIDSIHYEQYF | TGCGCCAGCAGAAAAATAGACAGTATACACTACGAGCAGTACTTC